Listed here are 28 T cell receptor beta chains from one sample, sequenced in a study of blood T cell repertoires in COVID-19. Profiling relied on immunoSEQ multiplex PCR, and the TCRdb table lists in-frame clones only, not all of them. In the table there are around 230,000 clones, roughly 80% of which are singletons. The specimen sequenced was peripheral blood. The receptor set was obtained from a woman aged 40-49 years with active or convalescent COVID-19.

This clone was picked up one time. V is TRBV4-3 and J is TRBJ2-2; no definite D call. There are 16 residues in the CDR3. The germline V gene has CDR1 LGHNA and CDR2 YSLEER. The V gene lost 0 bases and the J gene lost 5 bases, with 13 bases spanning the gap. In DNA form, the CDR3 reads TGCGCCAGCAGCCAAGAGGCCAGGCCGACGACCGGGGAGCTGTTTTTT. It specifies CASSQEARPTTGELFF.

The V call is TRBV19, the J call TRBJ2-7; no reliable D call. V was clipped by 1 base and J by 2 bases, with 6 bases between them. The CDR3 loop spans 13 amino acids. The V gene's germline CDR1 is LNHDA and CDR2 SQIVND (reference sequence). DNA of the CDR3: TGTGCCAGTAGTATAGGCGTGCCCTACGAGCAGTACTTC. Amino acid sequence: CASSIGVPYEQYF.

The chain combines TRBV6-6 with TRBJ1-1; D remains unclear. This CDR3 is built from 13 residues. Per germline, CDR1 MNHNY and CDR2 SVGAGI (reference sequence). V was clipped by 7 bases and J by 0 bases, with 9 bases between them. The CDR3 protein is CASTLRMNTEAFF. The CDR3 DNA is TGTGCCAGCACCCTCAGAATGAACACTGAAGCTTTCTTT.

V gene TRBV14 combines with J gene TRBJ1-2; weak D call: TRBD1 (6 bases). The V end was cut by 0 bases, the J end by 1 base, with 18 bases between. CDR3 length: 18 amino acids. Germline CDR1 reads SGHDN; CDR2 reads FVKESK. Written as DNA, the CDR3 is TGTGCCAGCAGCCAAGAAAGGGTACAGGGTTGGGATAACTATGGCTACACCTTC. Translating gives CASSQERVQGWDNYGYTF.

The chain recombines TRBV6-2 or TRBV6-3 with TRBJ1-4; 7 nucleotides agree with TRBD1. V trimming: 6 bases; J trimming: 2 bases; junction bases outside the gene matches: 9. CDR3 length: 16 amino acids. Germline V gene lookup returns CDR1 MNHEY and CDR2 SVGEGT. The CDR3 bases are TGTGCCAGCAGACCTCGCCAGGGGGTGACTAATGAAAAACTGTTTTTT. It yields the protein CASRPRQGVTNEKLFF.

This chain connects TRBV25-1 to TRBJ2-6; D is perhaps TRBD1 (6 bases). Deletions cut 4 bases from V and 0 bases from J, with 16 bases between. CDR3 size: 18 residues. The germline V gene encodes CDR1 MGHDK and CDR2 SYGVNS. CDR3 nucleotides: TGTGCCAGCAGTGCTCCGGGACACCTTATCTCTGGGGCCAACGTCCTGACTTTC. Translating it yields CASSAPGHLISGANVLTF. The whole variable domain, remainder taken from reference TRBV25-1 and TRBJ2-6, is EADIYQTPRYLVIGTGKKITLECSQTMGHDKMYWYQQDPGMELHLIHYSYGVNSTEKGDLSSESTVSRIRTEHFPLTLESARPSHTSQYLCASSAPGHLISGANVLTFGAGSRLTVL.

The chain uses TRBV18 and TRBJ1-1; D is unclear. In germline, CDR1 is KGHSH, CDR2 LQKENI. V lost 3 bases to trimming and J lost 1 base, with 9 bases between them. The CDR3 is made up of 14 amino acids. The CDR3 DNA is TGTGCCAGCTCACCCTCCCGGGGGAACACTGAAGCTTTCTTT. This sequence encodes CASSPSRGNTEAFF.

The rearrangement joins TRBV7-2 to TRBJ2-1; a weak D match, TRBD1 (6 bases). Between the trimmed V and J ends, which lost 3 bases and 10 bases, there was a span of 13 bases. CDR3 length: 13 amino acids. CDR1 SGHTA and CDR2 FQGNSA come from the germline V gene. CDR3 bases: TGTGCCAGCAGCTTGCAGGGTAGGGGGGAGCAGTTCTTC. As protein: CASSLQGRGEQFF.

V usage is TRBV7-2 and J usage is TRBJ1-2; D may be TRBD1 (6 bases). CDR1 SGHTA and CDR2 FQGNSA come from the germline V gene. The CDR3 length is 15 residues. V shed 6 bases and J shed 0 bases, with 14 bases lying between them. The CDR3 nucleotides read TGTGCCAGCAGGAGGGAGGGGGGTACTAACTATGGCTACACCTTC. The encoded protein is CASRREGGTNYGYTF.

The chain carries TRBV9 and TRBJ2-2; TRBD2 agrees at 9 bases. V lost 0 bases to trimming and J lost 4 bases; unmatched junction nucleotides: 10. Germline CDR1 reads SGDLS; CDR2 reads YYNGEE. The CDR3 covers 18 residues. CDR3 amino acids: CASSVAIGAGGPTGELFF. The CDR3 DNA is TGTGCCAGCAGCGTAGCAATCGGAGCGGGGGGCCCCACCGGGGAGCTGTTTTTT.

The V gene is TRBV5-5, the J gene TRBJ1-3; D is undetermined. The germline gives CDR1 SGHKS, CDR2 YYEKEE (reference sequence). V gave up 1 base and J gave up 0 bases, with 11 bases separating them. This CDR3 has 16 amino acids. This CDR3 reads CASSLWAGSSGNTIYF. For the CDR3, the DNA is TGTGCCAGCAGCTTGTGGGCCGGGAGCTCTGGAAACACCATATATTTT.

This rearrangement joins TRBV11-3 to TRBJ1-1; tentative D call: TRBD1 (5 bases). There are 14 residues in the CDR3. V was shortened by 2 bases and J by 4 bases, with 11 bases between the two germline ends. CDR1 SGHNT and CDR2 YENEEA come from the germline V gene. The CDR3 DNA reads TGTGCCAGCAGCTTACGTACAGGACGCACTGAAGCTTTCTTT. Translated, it gives CASSLRTGRTEAFF. The full variable domain, completed using reference TRBV11-3 and TRBJ1-1, is EAGVVQSPRYKIIEKKQPVAFWCNPISGHNTLYWYLQNLGQGPELLIRYENEEAVDDSQLPKDRFSAERLKGVDSTLKIQPAELGDSAVYLCASSLRTGRTEAFFGQGTRLTVV.

This clone was seen once. The chain joins TRBV28 to TRBJ2-2; a weak D match, TRBD1 (5 bases). V was cut by 6 bases and J by 4 bases, with 12 bases left in between. The CDR3 is made up of 14 amino acids. Per the germline V gene, CDR1 is MDHEN and CDR2 is SYDVKM. The CDR3 DNA reads TGTGCCAGCAGCCTTACAGGAAGCACCGGGGAGCTGTTTTTT. Its translation: CASSLTGSTGELFF. Full variable domain (rest looked up from reference TRBV28 and TRBJ2-2): DVKVTQSSRYLVKRTGEKVFLECVQDMDHENMFWYRQDPGLGLRLIYFSYDVKMKEKGDIPEGYSVSREKKERFSLILESASTNQTSMYLCASSLTGSTGELFFGEGSRLTVL.

This clone was seen a few times. This chain links TRBV6-6 with TRBJ2-5; possibly TRBD2 for D (7 bases). Trimming left V 8 bases short and J 5 bases short, with 21 bases between. CDR1 is MNHNY and CDR2 is SVGAGI in the germline V gene (reference sequence). This CDR3 is built from 15 residues. CDR3 amino acids: CASGGALVVSETQYF. The CDR3 DNA is TGTGCCAGCGGGGGGGCCCTGGTGGTGTCGGAGACCCAGTACTTC.

This rearrangement joins TRBV28 to TRBJ1-5, with TRBD1 identical over 9 bases. This CDR3 is built from 14 residues. Germline V gene sequence: CDR1 MDHEN, CDR2 SYDVKM. The junction had 7 bases not matched to a gene; V was cut back by 6 bases and J by 7 bases. The CDR3 protein is CASSGQGKGQPQHF. The DNA for the CDR3 is TGTGCCAGCAGCGGACAGGGGAAGGGGCAGCCCCAGCATTTT.

The chain employs TRBV20-1 and TRBJ1-5, with D unclear. V lost 7 bases and J 9 bases, leaving 13 bases between the germline ends. The CDR3 consists of 11 residues. Germline lookup yields CDR1 DFQATT and CDR2 SNEGSKA (reference sequence). This chain's CDR3 is CSVAGGRPQHF. CDR3 DNA sequence: TGCAGTGTGGCGGGCGGGAGGCCCCAGCATTTT.

The chain joins TRBV5-8 to TRBJ1-1; maybe TRBD1 (5 bases). This CDR3 is 15 amino acids long. V lost 3 bases to trimming and J lost 4 bases, with 16 bases between them. Germline V gene data show CDR1 as SGHTS and CDR2 as YDEGEE. Here the CDR3 reads CASSYGGLSGTEAFF. In DNA, the CDR3 is TGTGCCAGCAGCTACGGGGGACTGAGCGGCACTGAAGCTTTCTTT.

V and J are TRBV29-1 and TRBJ2-3; weak D call: TRBD2 (7 bases). The CDR3 extends over 17 amino acids. The V gene's germline CDR1 is SQVTM and CDR2 ANQGSEA. With 3 bases removed from V and 3 bases from J, the gap between germline ends came to 22 bases. This chain's CDR3 is CSVDGFVGGLWTDTQYF. CDR3 bases: TGCAGCGTTGATGGTTTTGTGGGGGGGCTGTGGACAGATACGCAGTATTTT.

This chain uses TRBV6-2 or TRBV6-3 with TRBJ2-7; the match to TRBD1 covers 9 bases. Looked up from germline, CDR1 is MNHEY and CDR2 is SVGEGT. The V segment lost 2 bases and the J segment 5 bases; nucleotides outside the gene matches: 10. The CDR3 is 16 amino acids. The DNA for the CDR3 is TGTGCCAGCAGTTACCCCCCGGGACAGGGTCGAGACGAGCAGTACTTC. Its protein is CASSYPPGQGRDEQYF.

The chain couples TRBV6-5 to TRBJ2-7; D perhaps matches TRBD2 (6 bases). Deletions cut 0 bases from V and 7 bases from J, with 13 bases between. The CDR3 runs to 14 residues. Per germline, CDR1 MNHEY and CDR2 SVGAGI. DNA for the CDR3: TGTGCCAGCAGTTACTCGAGGACCGCGGGAGAGCAGTACTTC. It codes for CASSYSRTAGEQYF.

V and J are TRBV30 and TRBJ2-2; a weak D match, TRBD2 (5 bases). The CDR3 is 15 amino acids. In germline, CDR1 is GTSNPN, CDR2 SVGIG (reference sequence). V lost 0 bases and J 4 bases, leaving 12 bases between the germline ends. The CDR3 nucleotides are TGTGCCTGGAGTGTGGGAGCTACCTTCACCGGGGAGCTGTTTTTT. Translating it yields CAWSVGATFTGELFF. The full variable domain, rest sourced from reference TRBV30 and TRBJ2-2, is SQTIHQWPATLVQPVGSPLSLECTVEGTSNPNLYWYRQAAGRGLQLLFYSVGIGQISSEVPQNLSASRPQDRQFILSSKKLLLSDSGFYLCAWSVGATFTGELFFGEGSRLTVL.

CDR3 bases: TGTGCCAGCAGCCGGACACATAACTATGGCTACACCTTC. Amino acids: CASSRTHNYGYTF. V is TRBV3-1 (or the pseudogene TRBV3-2) and J is TRBJ1-2; D possibly corresponds to TRBD1 (5 bases). V lost 4 bases, J lost 1 base, and 7 bases lay in between. The CDR3 length is 13 residues. Germline loops: CDR1 LGHDT, CDR2 YNNKEL (reference sequence).

This clone was recorded only once. The chain joins TRBV18 to TRBJ2-2, with D tentatively TRBD2 (5 bases). CDR1 and CDR2 from the germline V gene are KGHSH and LQKENI. The CDR3 is made up of 15 amino acids. V lost 4 bases, J lost 4 bases, and 13 bases lay in between. CDR3 protein: CASSRASWGTGELFF. For the CDR3, the DNA is TGTGCCAGCTCACGGGCTAGCTGGGGCACCGGGGAGCTGTTTTTT.

The rearrangement joins TRBV6-5 to TRBJ2-5, with 14 bases identical to TRBD2. The CDR3 spans 14 residues. The V gene end was trimmed by 10 bases and the J gene end by 4 bases; junction bases not matched to a gene: 5. Germline V gene sequence: CDR1 MNHEY, CDR2 SVGAGI. In DNA form, the CDR3 reads TGTGCCACTGGGACTAGCGGGGGTAGAGAGACCCAGTACTTC. This encodes CATGTSGGRETQYF.

This clone was seen just once. The J gene is TRBJ2-3, the V gene TRBV10-3; TRBD2 agrees at 11 bases. This CDR3 has 15 amino acids. Unmatched junction bases numbered 4, after V lost 6 bases and J lost 2 bases. Germline values: CDR1 ENHRY, CDR2 SYGVKD. The CDR3 here is CAISFSGGDTDTQYF. Here the CDR3 DNA reads TGTGCCATCAGCTTTAGCGGGGGGGACACAGATACGCAGTATTTT.

The rearrangement links TRBV5-1 to TRBJ1-1, with 10 bases matching TRBD1. Germline CDR1 is SGHRS and CDR2 is YFSETQ. This CDR3 region has 18 residues. The V segment lost 0 bases and the J segment 3 bases; nucleotides outside the gene matches: 11. The CDR3: CASSLVPTGGPGDTEAFF. As DNA, the CDR3 is TGCGCCAGCAGCTTGGTTCCGACAGGGGGCCCGGGGGACACTGAAGCTTTCTTT. The whole variable domain, filled in from reference TRBV5-1 and TRBJ1-1, reads KAGVTQTPRYLIKTRGQQVTLSCSPISGHRSVSWYQQTPGQGLQFLFEYFSETQRNKGNFPGRFSGRQFSNSRSEMNVSTLELGDSALYLCASSLVPTGGPGDTEAFFGQGTRLTVV.

The J gene is TRBJ1-2, the V gene TRBV29-1; 7 positions match TRBD1. The CDR3 is made up of 11 amino acids. V lost 6 bases to trimming and J lost 5 bases; unmatched junction nucleotides: 3. Germline V gene lookup returns CDR1 SQVTM and CDR2 ANQGSEA. The CDR3 DNA sequence: TGCAGCGTAGACAGGGTTTATGGCTACACCTTC. It specifies CSVDRVYGYTF.

The sample holds a few counts of this clone. The chain uses TRBV24-1 and TRBJ2-7; D is possibly TRBD1 (6 bases). This CDR3 region has 15 residues. CDR1 is KGHDR, CDR2 SFDVKD, per germline. Trimming took off 0 bases at V and 1 base at J, with 9 bases between the two ends. CDR3 DNA sequence: TGTGCCACCAGTGATTTGAGTAGGGGGTCCTACGAGCAGTACTTC. Its translation is CATSDLSRGSYEQYF.